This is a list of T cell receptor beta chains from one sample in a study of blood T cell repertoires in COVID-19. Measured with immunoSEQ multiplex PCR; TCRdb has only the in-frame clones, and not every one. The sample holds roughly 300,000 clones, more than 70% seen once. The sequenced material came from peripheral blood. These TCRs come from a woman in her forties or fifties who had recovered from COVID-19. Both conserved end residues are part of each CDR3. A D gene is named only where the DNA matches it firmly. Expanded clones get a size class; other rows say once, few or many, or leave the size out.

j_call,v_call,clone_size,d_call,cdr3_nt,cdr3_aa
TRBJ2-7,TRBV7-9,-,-,TGTGCCAGCAGCTACTCGGACCCGGGACTGAACTACGAGCAGTACTTC,CASSYSDPGLNYEQYF
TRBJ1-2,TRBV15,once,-,TGTGCCACCAGCAGAGGGGACACTAACTATGGCTACACCTTC,CATSRGDTNYGYTF
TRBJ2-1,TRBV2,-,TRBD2,TGTGCCAGCAGTGAAAGACTAGCCCTCTACAATGAGCAGTTCTTC,CASSERLALYNEQFF
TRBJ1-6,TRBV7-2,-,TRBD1,TGTGCCAGCAGCTTAACTGACAGGGGTTCACCCCTCCACTTT,CASSLTDRGSPLHF
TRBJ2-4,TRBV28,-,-,TGTGCCAGCAGTTTAGGCAGGGCCCTAGCCAAAAACATTCAGTACTTC,CASSLGRALAKNIQYF
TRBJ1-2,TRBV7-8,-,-,TGTGCCAGCACTCCCTTATCCCCCCAGGTCAGCTATGGCTACACCTTC,CASTPLSPQVSYGYTF
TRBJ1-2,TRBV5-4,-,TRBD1,TGTGCCAGCAGCCAGGGTCCGACAGGGTTGAGCTACACCTTC,CASSQGPTGLSYTF
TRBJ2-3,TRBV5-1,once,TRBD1,TGCGCAAGCCAGGGGGTGACAGATACGCAGTATTTT,CASQGVTDTQYF
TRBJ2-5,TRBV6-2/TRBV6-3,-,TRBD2,TGTGCCAGCAGTACCCCTCGGGGGGGCAGATTTACTCGCCAAGAGACCCAGTACTTC,CASSTPRGGRFTRQETQYF
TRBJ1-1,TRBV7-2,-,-,TGTGCCAGCAGCCCCGCCGGAGGGTTCGTGAACACTGAAGCTTTCTTT,CASSPAGGFVNTEAFF
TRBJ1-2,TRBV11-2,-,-,TGTGCCAGCAGCCCGTCCGGGACATCTGGCTACACCTTC,CASSPSGTSGYTF
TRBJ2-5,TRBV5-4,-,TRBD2,TGTGCCAGCAGCTCAACAGCGGGGGGCCAAGAGACCCAGTACTTC,CASSSTAGGQETQYF
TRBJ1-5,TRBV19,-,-,TGTGCCAGTAGTAATTGGGCAGATCAGCCCCAGCATTTT,CASSNWADQPQHF
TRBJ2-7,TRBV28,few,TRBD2,TGTGCCAGCAGCATCGGCGGGGGTTGGGTCTACGAGCAGTACTTC,CASSIGGGWVYEQYF
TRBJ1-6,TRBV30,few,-,TGTGCCTGGAATCCAGGGTTTTCACCCCTCCACTTT,CAWNPGFSPLHF
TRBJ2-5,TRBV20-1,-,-,TGCAGTGCTAGGCGAGAGACCCAGTACTTC,CSARRETQYF